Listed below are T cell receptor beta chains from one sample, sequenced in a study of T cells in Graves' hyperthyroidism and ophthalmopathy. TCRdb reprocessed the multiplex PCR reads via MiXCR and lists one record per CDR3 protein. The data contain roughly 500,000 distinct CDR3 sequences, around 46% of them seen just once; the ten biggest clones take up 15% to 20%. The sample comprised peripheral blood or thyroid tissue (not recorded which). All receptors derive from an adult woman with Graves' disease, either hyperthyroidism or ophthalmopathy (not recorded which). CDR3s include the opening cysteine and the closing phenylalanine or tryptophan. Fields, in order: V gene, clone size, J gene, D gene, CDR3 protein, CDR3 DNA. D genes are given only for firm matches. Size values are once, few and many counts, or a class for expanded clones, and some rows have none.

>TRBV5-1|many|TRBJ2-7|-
CASSLDPLGGGGEQYF
TGCGCCAGCAGCTTGGACCCCTTGGGAGGGGGGGGCGAGCAGTACTTC
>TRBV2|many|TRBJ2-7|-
CASSVGGLGYEQYF
TGTGCCAGCAGTGTGGGGGGTCTCGGTTACGAGCAGTACTTC
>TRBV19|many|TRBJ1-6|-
CASSPRESSYNSPLHF
TGTGCCAGTAGTCCGCGGGAGAGCTCCTATAATTCACCCCTCCACTTT
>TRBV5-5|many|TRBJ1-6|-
CASSLLGVGSPLHF
TGTGCCAGCAGCTTATTAGGGGTTGGTTCACCCCTCCACTTT
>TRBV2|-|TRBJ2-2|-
CASIRGSGNTGELFF
TGTGCCAGCATTAGAGGTTCTGGAAACACCGGGGAGCTGTTTTTT
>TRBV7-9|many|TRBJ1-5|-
CASSLTGSSNQPQHF
TGTGCCAGCAGCCTAACAGGGAGTAGCAATCAGCCCCAGCATTTT
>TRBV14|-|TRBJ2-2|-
CASSQAWAGELFF
TGTGCCAGCAGCCAAGCGTGGGCCGGGGAGCTGTTTTTT
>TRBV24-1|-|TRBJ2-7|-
CASSPNQGTLSSYEQYF
TGTGCCAGCTCACCAAATCAAGGGACTTTGAGCTCCTACGAGCAGTACTTC
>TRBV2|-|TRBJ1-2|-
CATYYREYYGYTF
TGTGCCACATATTACAGGGAATACTATGGCTACACCTTC
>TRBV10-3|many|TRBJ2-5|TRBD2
CAISAPLAGGQETQYF
TGTGCCATCAGTGCCCCATTAGCGGGAGGGCAAGAGACCCAGTACTTC
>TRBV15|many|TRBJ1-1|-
CATSRDNGGSGENTEAFF
TGTGCCACCAGCAGAGATAACGGGGGCAGCGGGGAAAACACTGAAGCTTTCTTT
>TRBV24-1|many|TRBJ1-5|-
CATSDSRGQPQHF
TGTGCCACCAGTGATTCAAGGGGTCAGCCCCAGCATTTT
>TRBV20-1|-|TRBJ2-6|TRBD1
CSAREGTGFRANVLTF
TGCAGTGCTAGAGAGGGGACAGGGTTTAGGGCCAACGTCCTGACTTTC
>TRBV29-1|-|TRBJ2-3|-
CSVEREMGGTDTQYF
TGCAGCGTTGAAAGGGAGATGGGGGGCACAGATACGCAGTATTTT
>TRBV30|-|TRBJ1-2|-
CAWSFFRTAYGYTF
TGTGCCTGGAGCTTCTTTAGGACAGCCTATGGCTACACCTTC